This T cell receptor (beta chain) was sequenced for a study of shared clonotypes between healthy human individuals. Study-level points and caveats: Among a handful of donors, approximately 4.6% of naive CD4 clonotypes were found in common. Sorted-subset sequencing was shown by rarefaction to be incomplete despite large depth. Naive subsets usually exceeded memory subsets in estimated richness. Among donors, sharing of clonotypes was expected to be affected by sequencing depth.

Using immunoSEQ multiplex PCR, the repertoire was profiled, and TCRdb retains in-frame clones only, with some absent. The table includes about 1 million clones, 60% to 80% detected once. In the case of this clone: Its antigen is as yet unknown.

Unmatched junction bases numbered 7, after V lost 3 bases and J lost 5 bases. The CDR3 is made up of 15 amino acids. Germline CDR1 is MGHDK and CDR2 is SYGVNS. Sequencing was done on a sample of memory CD4+ T cells sorted from blood. The subset: CD45RA-negative fraction. The chain recombines TRBV25-1 with TRBJ2-1, with TRBD1 matching 7 bases. This receptor was identified in a man between 18 and 35 years old in good health. For the CDR3, the DNA is TGTGCCAGCAGTGACCCGGGACAGATCAACAATGAGCAGTTCTTC. Amino acid sequence: CASSDPGQINNEQFF.